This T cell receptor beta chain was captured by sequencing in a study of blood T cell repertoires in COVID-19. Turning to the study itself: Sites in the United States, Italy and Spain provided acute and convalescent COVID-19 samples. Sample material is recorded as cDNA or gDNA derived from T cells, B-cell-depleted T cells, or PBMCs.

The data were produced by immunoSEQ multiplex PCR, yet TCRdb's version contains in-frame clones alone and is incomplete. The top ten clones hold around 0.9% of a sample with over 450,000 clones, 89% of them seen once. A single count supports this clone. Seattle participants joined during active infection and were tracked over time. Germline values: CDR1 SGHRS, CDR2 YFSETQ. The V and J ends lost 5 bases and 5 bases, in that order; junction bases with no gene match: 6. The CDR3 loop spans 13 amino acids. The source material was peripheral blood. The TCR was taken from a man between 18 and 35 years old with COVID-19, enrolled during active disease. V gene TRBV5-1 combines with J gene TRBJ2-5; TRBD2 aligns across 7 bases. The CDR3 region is CASRSNGGETQYF. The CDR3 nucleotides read TGCGCCAGCAGATCAAACGGGGGGGAGACCCAGTACTTC.